This TCR beta chain was obtained from a study of blood T cell repertoires in COVID-19. Study-wide background: Sources were T cells, B-cell-depleted T cells, or PBMCs; the material itself was cDNA or gDNA.

The V gene's germline CDR1 is MGHDK and CDR2 SYGVNS. Unmatched junction bases numbered 12, after V lost 5 bases and J lost 0 bases. CDR3 length: 18 amino acids. Source study methods: It was from reference gene primer amplification that nucleated cell counts were estimated. The table came from immunoSEQ multiplex PCR; TCRdb's copy has only in-frame clones and leaves some out. V, J and clone size derive from that table, while D and trimming were established from the DNA sequence. The sample consists of around 59,000 clones, roughly 80% of them appearing once. The chain uses TRBV25-1 and TRBJ2-3; TRBD2 matches 9 bases. The receptor comes from a human donor in a cohort sampled during active COVID-19. The sequenced material came from peripheral blood. The CDR3: CASSPGVAGDSSTDTQYF. The DNA for the CDR3 is TGTGCCAGCAGTCCCGGGGTAGCGGGAGACTCTAGCACAGATACGCAGTATTTT. The variable domain in full, completed from reference TRBV25-1 and TRBJ2-3, reads EADIYQTPRYLVIGTGKKITLECSQTMGHDKMYWYQQDPGMELHLIHYSYGVNSTEKGDLSSESTVSRIRTEHFPLTLESARPSHTSQYLCASSPGVAGDSSTDTQYFGPGTRLTVL.